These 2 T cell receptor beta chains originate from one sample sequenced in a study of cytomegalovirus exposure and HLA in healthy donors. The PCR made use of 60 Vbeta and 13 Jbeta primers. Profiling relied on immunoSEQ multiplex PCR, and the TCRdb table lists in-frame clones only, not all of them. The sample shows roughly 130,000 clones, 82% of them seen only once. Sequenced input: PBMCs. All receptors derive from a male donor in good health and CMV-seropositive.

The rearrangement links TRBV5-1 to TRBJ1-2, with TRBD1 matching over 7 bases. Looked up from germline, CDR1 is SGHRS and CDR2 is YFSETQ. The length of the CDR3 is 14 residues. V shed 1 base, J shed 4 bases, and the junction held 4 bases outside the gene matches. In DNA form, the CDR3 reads TGCGCCAGCAGCTTGCCAGGGGGTGCCTATGGCTACACCTTC. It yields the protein CASSLPGGAYGYTF.

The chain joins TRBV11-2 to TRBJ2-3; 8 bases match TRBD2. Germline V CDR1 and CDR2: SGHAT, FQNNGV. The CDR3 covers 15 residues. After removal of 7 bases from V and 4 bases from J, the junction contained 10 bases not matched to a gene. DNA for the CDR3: TGTGCCAGCAACCCCCGGGGGGGGCGCGCAGATACGCAGTATTTT. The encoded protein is CASNPRGGRADTQYF.